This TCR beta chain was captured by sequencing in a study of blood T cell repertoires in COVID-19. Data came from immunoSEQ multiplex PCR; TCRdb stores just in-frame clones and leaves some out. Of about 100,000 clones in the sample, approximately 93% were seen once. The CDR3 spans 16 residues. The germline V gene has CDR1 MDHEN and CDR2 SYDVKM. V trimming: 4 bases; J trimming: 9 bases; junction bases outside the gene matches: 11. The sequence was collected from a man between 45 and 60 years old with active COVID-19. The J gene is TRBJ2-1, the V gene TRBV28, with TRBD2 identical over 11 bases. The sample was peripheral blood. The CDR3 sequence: CASSSPASGRSGEQFF. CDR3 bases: TGTGCCAGCAGTTCACCGGCTAGCGGGAGGTCAGGTGAGCAGTTCTTC.